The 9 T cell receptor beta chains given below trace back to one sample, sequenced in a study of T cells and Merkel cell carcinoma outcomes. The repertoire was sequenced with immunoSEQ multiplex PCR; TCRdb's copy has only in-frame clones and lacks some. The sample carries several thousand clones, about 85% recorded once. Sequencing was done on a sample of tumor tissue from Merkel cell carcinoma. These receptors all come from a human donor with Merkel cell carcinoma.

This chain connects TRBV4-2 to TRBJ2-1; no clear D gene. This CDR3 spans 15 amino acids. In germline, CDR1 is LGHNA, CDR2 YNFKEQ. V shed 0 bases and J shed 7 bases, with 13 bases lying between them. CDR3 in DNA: TGTGCCAGCAGCCAAGATGCCAACGTTAGGAATGAGCAGTTCTTC. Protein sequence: CASSQDANVRNEQFF.

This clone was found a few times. CDR3 residues: CASSPWTGYGYTF. CDR3 DNA sequence: TGTGCCAGCAGCCCTTGGACAGGGTACGGCTACACCTTC. V is TRBV9 and J is TRBJ1-2; 8 bases align to TRBD1. CDR3 size: 13 residues. Germline V gene sequence: CDR1 SGDLS, CDR2 YYNGEE. The junction had 7 bases not matched to a gene; V was cut back by 4 bases and J by 8 bases.

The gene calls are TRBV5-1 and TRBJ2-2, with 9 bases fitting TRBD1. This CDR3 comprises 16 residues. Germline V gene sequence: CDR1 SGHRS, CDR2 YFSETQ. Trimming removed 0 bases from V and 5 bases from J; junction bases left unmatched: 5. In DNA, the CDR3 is TGCGCCAGCAGCTTGGCTCTCGGACAGGGGACCGGGGAGCTGTTTTTT. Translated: CASSLALGQGTGELFF.

The CDR3 DNA follows: TGTGCCAGCAGCTTTAGCGGGAGATACGATGAGCAGTTCTTC. It translates to CASSFSGRYDEQFF. The J gene is TRBJ2-1, the V gene TRBV5-4; the match to TRBD2 covers 9 bases. The germline gives CDR1 SGHNT, CDR2 YYREEE (reference sequence). V trimming: 2 bases; J trimming: 8 bases; junction bases outside the gene matches: 5. The CDR3 covers 14 residues.

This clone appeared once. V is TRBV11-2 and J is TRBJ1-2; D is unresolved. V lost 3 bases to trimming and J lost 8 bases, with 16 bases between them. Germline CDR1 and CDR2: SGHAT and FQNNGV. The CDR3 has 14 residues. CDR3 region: CASSFPGGMRGYTF. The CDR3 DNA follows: TGTGCCAGCAGCTTCCCGGGAGGGATGAGGGGCTACACCTTC. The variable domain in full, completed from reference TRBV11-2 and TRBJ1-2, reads EAGVAQSPRYKIIEKRQSVAFWCNPISGHATLYWYQQILGQGPKLLIQFQNNGVVDDSQLPKDRFSAERLKGVDSTLKIQPAKLEDSAVYLCASSFPGGMRGYTFGSGTRLTVV.

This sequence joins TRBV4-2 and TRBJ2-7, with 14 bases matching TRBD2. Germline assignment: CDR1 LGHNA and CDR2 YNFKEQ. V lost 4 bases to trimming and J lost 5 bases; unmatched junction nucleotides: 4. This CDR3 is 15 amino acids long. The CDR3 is CASSLSTSGGDEQYF. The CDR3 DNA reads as TGTGCCAGCAGCCTTTCGACTAGCGGGGGGGACGAGCAGTACTTC.

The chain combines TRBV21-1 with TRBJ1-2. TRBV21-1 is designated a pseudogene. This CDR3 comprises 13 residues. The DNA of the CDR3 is TGTGCCAGCAGCAAAACTAGCCAGCTTCGCTACACCTTC. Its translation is CASSKTSQLRYTF.

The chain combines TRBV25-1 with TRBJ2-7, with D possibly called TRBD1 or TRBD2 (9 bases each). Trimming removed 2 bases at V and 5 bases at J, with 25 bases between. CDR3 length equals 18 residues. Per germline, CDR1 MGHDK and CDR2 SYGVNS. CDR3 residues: CASSELRAGGQGAHEQYF. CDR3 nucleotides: TGTGCCAGCAGTGAACTGCGAGCGGGGGGACAGGGTGCGCACGAGCAGTACTTC.

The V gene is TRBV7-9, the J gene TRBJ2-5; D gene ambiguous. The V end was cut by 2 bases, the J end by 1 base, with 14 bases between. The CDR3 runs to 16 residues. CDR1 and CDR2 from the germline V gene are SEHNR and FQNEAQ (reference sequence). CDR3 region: CASSLFFGQAQETQYF. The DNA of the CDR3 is TGTGCCAGCAGCTTATTTTTTGGCCAGGCCCAAGAGACCCAGTACTTC.